The 25 T cell receptor beta chains in this list originate from one sample, sequenced in a study of blood T cell repertoires in COVID-19. Measured with immunoSEQ multiplex PCR; TCRdb has only the in-frame clones, and not every one. The sample consists of roughly 150,000 clones, approximately 88% of them appearing once. Sequenced sample: peripheral blood. The receptor set was obtained from a man aged 55-75 years with acute or convalescent COVID-19.

The chain couples TRBV7-6 to TRBJ1-1, with D hard to call. Germline V CDR1 and CDR2: SGHVS, FNYEAQ. The CDR3 is made up of 13 amino acids. V lost 4 bases to trimming and J lost 4 bases, with 10 bases between them. As DNA, the CDR3 is TGTGCCAGCAGCTCTACTCCGGGCACTGAAGCTTTCTTT. Its protein product is CASSSTPGTEAFF.

This rearrangement joins TRBV6-1 to TRBJ2-2; the match to TRBD1 covers 10 bases. The CDR3 is 16 residues long. Germline V gene sequence: CDR1 MNHNS, CDR2 SASEGT. The ends lost 4 bases at V and 5 bases at J; junction bases unmatched: 7. As DNA, the CDR3 is TGTGCCAGCAGTGGCCGGGACAGGGGAAGAACCGGGGAGCTGTTTTTT. Translation gives CASSGRDRGRTGELFF.

The rearrangement uses TRBV7-9 and TRBJ2-7; 9 nucleotides align to TRBD1. With 2 bases clipped from V and 4 bases from J, the junction kept 18 bases outside the gene matches. Germline lookup yields CDR1 SEHNR and CDR2 FQNEAQ (reference sequence). CDR3 length: 19 amino acids. The CDR3 reads CASSLWGDLIWDRDYEQYF. CDR3 nucleotide sequence: TGTGCCAGCAGCTTATGGGGCGATCTCATATGGGACAGGGATTACGAGCAGTACTTC.

In its sample, this clone was seen a few times. The chain uses TRBV15 and TRBJ2-3; 10 nucleotides align to TRBD2. Germline values: CDR1 LNHNV, CDR2 YYDKDF (reference sequence). With 3 bases clipped from V and 4 bases from J, the junction kept 19 bases outside the gene matches. This CDR3 is 20 amino acids long. CDR3 in amino acids: CATSRPPGLAEIRLADTQYF. As DNA, the CDR3 is TGTGCCACCAGCAGGCCCCCCGGACTAGCGGAAATCCGATTAGCAGATACGCAGTATTTT.

The chain combines TRBV2 with TRBJ2-2; 10 bases are a match to TRBD1. The CDR3 has 15 amino acids. The V gene's germline CDR1 is SNHLY and CDR2 FYNNEI. The trim removed 6 bases at V and 0 bases at J, leaving 1 base unmatched. The chain's CDR3 is CASRGTGANTGELFF. In DNA form, the CDR3 reads TGTGCCAGCAGAGGGACAGGGGCGAACACCGGGGAGCTGTTTTTT.

The CDR3 sequence: CASSGPGNSYNSPLHF. The CDR3 DNA follows: TGTGCCAGTAGTGGCCCGGGTAATTCCTATAATTCACCCCTCCACTTT. V and J are TRBV19 and TRBJ1-6; no definite D call. The CDR3 is 16 residues long. V was clipped by 5 bases and J by 1 base, with 12 bases between them. Looked up from germline, CDR1 is LNHDA and CDR2 is SQIVND (reference sequence).

V and J are TRBV3-1 (or the pseudogene TRBV3-2) and TRBJ1-2; the match to TRBD1 covers 8 bases. The CDR3 totals 16 residues. J lost 3 bases, V lost 0 bases, and 6 bases had no gene match. Germline loops: CDR1 LGHDT, CDR2 YNNKEL (reference sequence). The CDR3 DNA sequence: TGTGCCAGCAGCCAAGATGGACAGGGCGCGGACTATGGCTACACCTTC. This codes for CASSQDGQGADYGYTF.

The V gene is TRBV6-2 or TRBV6-3, the J gene TRBJ1-2; 7 positions match TRBD1. This CDR3 is 13 amino acids long. CDR1 and CDR2 from the germline V gene are MNHEY and SVGEGT. J gave up 4 bases and V 2 bases, and 1 base lay outside the gene matches. The CDR3: CASSYPGGYGYTF. The DNA for the CDR3 is TGTGCCAGCAGTTACCCAGGGGGCTATGGCTACACCTTC.

The chain combines TRBV7-2 with TRBJ2-3, with 9 bases matching TRBD1. Germline CDR1 is SGHTA and CDR2 is FQGNSA. The CDR3 sequence is 18 residues long. Trimming cost V 0 bases and J 2 bases; bases outside gene matches: 9. CDR3 residues: CASSLALLGQGYTDTQYF. CDR3 DNA sequence: TGTGCCAGCAGCTTAGCACTGTTGGGACAGGGATACACAGATACGCAGTATTTT. Looking up the rest from reference TRBV7-2 and TRBJ2-3 gives the full variable domain: GAGVSQSPSNKVTEKGKDVELRCDPISGHTALYWYRQSLGQGLEFLIYFQGNSAPDKSGLPSDRFSAERTGGSVSTLTIQRTQQEDSAVYLCASSLALLGQGYTDTQYFGPGTRLTVL.

V usage is TRBV5-8 and J usage is TRBJ1-3; D perhaps matches TRBD1 (6 bases). This CDR3 is 15 amino acids long. Germline values: CDR1 SGHTS, CDR2 YDEGEE. V gave up 0 bases and J gave up 0 bases, with 7 bases separating them. CDR3 sequence reads: CASSLGGGSGNTIYF. CDR3 nucleotide sequence: TGTGCCAGCAGCTTGGGAGGGGGCTCTGGAAACACCATATATTTT. Combining the CDR3 with reference TRBV5-8 and TRBJ1-3 gives the whole variable domain EAGVTQSPTHLIKTRGQQATLRCSPISGHTSVYWYQQALGLGLQFLLWYDEGEERNRGNFPPRFSGRQFPNYSSELNVNALELEDSALYLCASSLGGGSGNTIYFGEGSWLTVV.

This rearrangement joins TRBV6-1 to TRBJ1-5, with D maybe TRBD1 (5 bases). Trimming took 2 bases from V and 2 from J, leaving 10 bases between them. CDR1 and CDR2 from the germline V gene are MNHNS and SASEGT. The CDR3 totals 15 residues. CDR3 sequence: CASSEIGAGNQPQHF. The CDR3, as DNA: TGTGCCAGCAGTGAAATTGGGGCGGGCAATCAGCCCCAGCATTTT.

V usage is TRBV4-3 and J usage is TRBJ1-6; a weak D match, TRBD1 (6 bases). The CDR3 covers 16 residues. Looked up from germline, CDR1 is LGHNA and CDR2 is YSLEER. Trimming pared 4 bases from V and 6 bases from J, leaving 16 bases between. CDR3 nucleotide sequence: TGCGCCAGCAGCCTACAGGGTTCAGGGACTAATTCACCCCTCCACTTT. It encodes CASSLQGSGTNSPLHF.

The chain employs TRBV5-1 and TRBJ2-1, with D possibly matching TRBD1 (6 bases). The V gene's germline CDR1 is SGHRS and CDR2 YFSETQ. Trimming cost V 4 bases and J 1 base, with 12 bases left between them. There are 15 residues in the CDR3. The CDR3 sequence is CASSPPQGSYNEQFF. CDR3 DNA: TGCGCCAGCAGCCCTCCACAGGGTTCCTACAATGAGCAGTTCTTC.

The chain recombines TRBV12-3 or TRBV12-4 with TRBJ1-1, with D unclear. The CDR3 length is 13 residues. V was trimmed by 1 base and J by 7 bases, leaving 10 bases between them. CDR3 DNA sequence: TGTGCCAGCAGTTTAGGAGTGATGAATGAAGCTTTCTTT. Amino acids: CASSLGVMNEAFF.

The chain uses TRBV2 and TRBJ1-1; 10 nucleotides match TRBD1. This CDR3 is built from 14 residues. The V and J ends lost 5 bases and 4 bases, in that order; junction bases with no gene match: 4. From germline, CDR1 is SNHLY and CDR2 FYNNEI. In nucleotides, the CDR3 is TGTGCCAGCAGTCCGACAGGGGGCGTCACTGAAGCTTTCTTT. This sequence encodes CASSPTGGVTEAFF.

The chain links TRBV6-1 to TRBJ1-5; D is possibly TRBD1 (5 bases). V lost 1 base, J lost 0 bases, and 10 bases lay in between. The CDR3 extends over 16 amino acids. Per the germline V gene, CDR1 is MNHNS and CDR2 is SASEGT. This CDR3 reads CASSEGQLYSNQPQHF. The CDR3 region has the DNA TGTGCCAGCAGTGAAGGACAGCTCTATAGCAATCAGCCCCAGCATTTT.

The chain joins TRBV11-1 to TRBJ2-7; 10 bases align to TRBD1. The V gene's germline CDR1 is SGHAT and CDR2 FQDESV (reference sequence). J lost 2 bases, V lost 4 bases, and 5 bases had no gene match. The CDR3 consists of 15 residues. The CDR3 region has the DNA TGTGCCAGCAGCTCCGGGACAGGGGTAACCTACGAGCAGTACTTC. This gives the protein CASSSGTGVTYEQYF.

The chain employs TRBV7-9 and TRBJ1-4; 8 bases map to TRBD1. There are 19 residues in the CDR3. CDR1 is SEHNR and CDR2 is FQNEAQ in the germline V gene (reference sequence). J was trimmed by 0 bases and V by 5 bases; bases with no gene match: 14. Written as DNA, the CDR3 is TGTGCCAGCAGCATGAGACAGGGGAAAACGAAGGCAACTAATGAAAAACTGTTTTTT. Protein: CASSMRQGKTKATNEKLFF.

The CDR3 here is CASGSARTGNEQYF. In DNA form, the CDR3 reads TGTGCCAGCGGTTCCGCCAGGACAGGGAACGAGCAGTACTTC. The chain has TRBV7-8 and TRBJ2-7, with TRBD1 matching 8 bases. The CDR3 consists of 14 residues. Germline V gives CDR1 SGHVS, CDR2 FQNEAQ. V dropped 8 bases and J dropped 5; count of bases not matched to a gene: 11.

The chain is built from TRBV10-3 and TRBJ1-2; 7 bases agree with TRBD1. The CDR3 covers 14 residues. Germline lookup yields CDR1 ENHRY and CDR2 SYGVKD. V shed 3 bases and J 5 bases; nucleotides not matched to a gene: 6. CDR3 nucleotides: TGTGCCATCAGTGACAGGGGGACCGGATATGGCTACACCTTC. It codes for CAISDRGTGYGYTF.

In DNA, the CDR3 is TGTGCCTGGAGTAAGGCAGGGCGGACAGGTACCTACGAGCAGTACTTC. Its protein is CAWSKAGRTGTYEQYF. This rearrangement joins TRBV30 to TRBJ2-7; TRBD1 aligns across 7 bases. Trimming at V came to 2 bases and at J to 2 bases, leaving 12 bases not matched to a gene. Germline V gives CDR1 GTSNPN, CDR2 SVGIG (reference sequence). CDR3 size: 16 residues.

The chain combines TRBV3-1 (or the pseudogene TRBV3-2) with TRBJ2-5; D remains ambiguous. The CDR3 has 13 amino acids. Per the germline V gene, CDR1 is LGHDT and CDR2 is YNNKEL (reference sequence). Trimming removed 4 bases at V and 1 base at J, with 7 bases between. For the CDR3, the DNA is TGTGCCAGCAGCCCCGGTCCCCAAGAGACCCAGTACTTC. It yields the protein CASSPGPQETQYF.

The chain has TRBV2 and TRBJ1-1, with D unclear. Trimming stripped 3 bases from V and 1 base from J, with 9 bases between. The CDR3 has 14 residues. CDR1 and CDR2 (germline): SNHLY, FYNNEI. The DNA of the CDR3 is TGTGCCAGCAGTGATGAGGCGGGGAACACTGAAGCTTTCTTT. This encodes CASSDEAGNTEAFF.

V gene TRBV10-3 combines with J gene TRBJ1-1, with a weak D call TRBD1 (6 bases). The CDR3 runs 14 residues. V was clipped by 3 bases and J by 7 bases, with 15 bases between them. Germline CDR1 and CDR2: ENHRY and SYGVKD. CDR3: CAISDPGQKIEAFF. In DNA, the CDR3 is TGTGCCATCAGTGATCCCGGACAGAAGATTGAAGCTTTCTTT.

The V gene is TRBV11-2, the J gene TRBJ1-4, with D uncertain. CDR1 and CDR2 (germline): SGHAT, FQNNGV. There are 12 residues in the CDR3. V lost 1 base to trimming and J lost 7 bases, with 4 bases between them. This CDR3 is CASSLAFEKLFF. The CDR3, as DNA: TGTGCCAGCAGCTTAGCGTTTGAAAAACTGTTTTTT.